This T cell receptor (beta chain) comes out of a study of shared clonotypes between healthy human individuals. Study overall: Each donor had three CD4 naive, three CD4 memory, two CD8 naive and one CD8 memory plate.

The authors ran the assay at deep level. Generated by immunoSEQ multiplex PCR, the TCRdb table keeps only in-frame clones and is missing some. Among about 2 million clones listed, roughly 94% were seen once. The V segment lost 4 bases and the J segment 5 bases; nucleotides outside the gene matches: 8. The length of the CDR3 is 14 residues. The germline CDR1 and CDR2 sequences are SQVTM and ANQGSEA. Naive-designated CD8 cells lacked CD45RO, were positively enriched for CCR7, and omitted terminally differentiated effector memory CD45RA+ cells. About this clone itself: Antigen unknown.

General study results and limits: As a rule, naive subsets had a larger estimated richness than memory subsets.

The sequence derives from a young man in good health. The V gene is TRBV29-1, the J gene TRBJ2-3; 8 nucleotides match TRBD2. The sample consisted of naive CD8+ T cells sorted from blood. The CDR3 sequence is CSVGSGSGGDTQYF. CDR3 nucleotides: TGCAGCGTTGGGAGCGGGAGCGGCGGAGATACGCAGTATTTT.